The present T cell receptor (beta chain) was sequenced within a study of T cells in Graves' hyperthyroidism and ophthalmopathy. TCR beta CDR3 regions were amplified from RNA. In the first-round RT-PCR of the TCR CDR3, the HTBI primer set was used. TCRdb redid the calling of the multiplex PCR reads with MiXCR, one entry per CDR3 protein. The profile shows approximately 610,000 distinct CDR3 sequences, 14% to 15% of them singletons. Unmatched junction bases numbered 5, after V lost 6 bases and J lost 5 bases. This CDR3 has 13 residues. Per the germline V gene, CDR1 is DFQATT and CDR2 is SNEGSKA (reference sequence). Uncontrolled infection, other autoimmune disease, pregnancy or lactation excluded patients.

The receptor was isolated from a woman aged 40 to 55 with Graves' ophthalmopathy. The source material was blood. J is TRBJ2-5 and V is TRBV20-1; TRBD1 agrees at 11 bases. The CDR3 loop reads CSAAGQGDETQYF. CDR3 coding DNA: TGCAGTGCCGCGGGACAGGGGGACGAGACCCAGTACTTC.